Sequencing of this T cell receptor (beta chain) was carried out in a study of blood T cell repertoires in COVID-19. Study at large: Sample material is recorded as cDNA or gDNA derived from T cells, B-cell-depleted T cells, or PBMCs.

Study processing details: Reference gene primer amplification yielded estimated nucleated cell counts. The method was immunoSEQ multiplex PCR; TCRdb's version includes in-frame clones alone and lacks a portion of them. The V and J calls and clone size are taken from that table; D and trimming were inferred from the DNA. The sample gives 200,000 to 250,000 clones, about 84% of which show up once; 6.5% to 9% is in the top ten. The CDR3 consists of 15 residues. Germline CDR1 is SGHKS and CDR2 is YYEKEE (reference sequence). V lost 4 bases to trimming and J lost 3 bases; unmatched junction nucleotides: 9. Individuals drawn from about 26 US areas were about 18 to 95 years old.

This chain uses TRBV5-5 with TRBJ1-2; 7 bases are a match to TRBD1. The sequenced sample consisted of PBMCs or T cells enriched from blood (not recorded which). The TCR was taken from a woman aged 40 to 55 with acute COVID-19. The CDR3 protein is CASSPRTGGDYGYTF. The CDR3 nucleotides read TGTGCCAGCAGCCCTCGGACAGGAGGTGACTATGGCTACACCTTC.